The sequence of this TCR beta chain was determined in a study of T cells in Graves' hyperthyroidism and ophthalmopathy. Overall study findings and caveats: In simple terms, a model built on 13 V-J features told ophthalmopathy apart from stable hyperthyroidism. The model predicted ophthalmopathy a median approximately seven months before onset.

Germline CDR1 SGDLS, CDR2 YYNGEE. The trim removed 4 bases at V and 10 bases at J, leaving 10 bases unmatched. This CDR3 has 14 residues. In the case of this clonotype: Its antigen is not known.

Diagnoses used clinical symptoms, serum thyroxine and TRAb, thyroid ultrasound and orbital computed tomography. Researchers amplified the TCR beta CDR3 regions from RNA transcripts. When the TCR CDR3 underwent first-round RT-PCR, the HTBI primer set was used. One entry per CDR3 protein results from TCRdb running MiXCR on the multiplex PCR reads. The sample lists 250,000 to 400,000 distinct CDR3 sequences; roughly 15% were seen once. The sequence derives from a middle-aged woman with Graves' ophthalmopathy. Sequencing was performed on blood. The chain joins TRBV9 to TRBJ1-4, with 7 bases identical to TRBD1. This CDR3 is CASSPGQDLRKLFF. The CDR3 DNA reads TGTGCCAGCAGCCCTGGACAGGATTTAAGAAAACTGTTTTTT. The full variable domain, completed using reference TRBV9 and TRBJ1-4, is DSGVTQTPKHLITATGQRVTLRCSPRSGDLSVYWYQQSLDQGLQFLIQYYNGEERAKGNILERFSAQQFPDLHSELNLSSLELGDSALYFCASSPGQDLRKLFFGSGTQLSVL.